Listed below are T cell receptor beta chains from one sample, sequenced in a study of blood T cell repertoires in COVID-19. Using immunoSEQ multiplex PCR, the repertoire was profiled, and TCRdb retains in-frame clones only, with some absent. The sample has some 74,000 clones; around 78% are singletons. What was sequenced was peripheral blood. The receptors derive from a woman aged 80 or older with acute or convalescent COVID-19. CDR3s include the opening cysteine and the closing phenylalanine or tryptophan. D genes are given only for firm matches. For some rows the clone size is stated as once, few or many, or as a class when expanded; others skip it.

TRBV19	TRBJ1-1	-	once	CASSIGASGFEAFF	TGTGCCAGTAGTATAGGGGCTTCTGGATTTGAAGCTTTCTTT
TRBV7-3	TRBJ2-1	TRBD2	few	CASSPLAGGTYNEQFF	TGTGCCAGCAGCCCATTAGCGGGAGGCACCTACAATGAGCAGTTCTTC
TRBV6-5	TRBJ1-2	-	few	CASSYSQDNYGYTF	TGTGCCAGCAGTTACAGCCAGGATAACTATGGCTACACCTTC
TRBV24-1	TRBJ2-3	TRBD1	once	CATSDRQGATDTQYF	TGTGCCACCAGTGATCGACAGGGAGCGACAGATACGCAGTATTTT
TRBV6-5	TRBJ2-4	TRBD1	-	CASSYYPGQGEHF	TGTGCCAGCAGTTACTATCCGGGACAGGGGGAACACTTC
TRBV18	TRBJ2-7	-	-	CASSQGIVDEQYF	TGTGCCAGCTCCCAGGGGATCGTCGACGAGCAGTACTTC
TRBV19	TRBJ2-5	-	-	CASSAGETQYF	TGTGCCAGTAGTGCAGGGGAGACCCAGTACTTC
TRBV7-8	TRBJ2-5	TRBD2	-	CASSQTVGLAGIFQETQYF	TGTGCCAGCAGCCAGACCGTGGGACTAGCGGGAATCTTCCAAGAGACCCAGTACTTC
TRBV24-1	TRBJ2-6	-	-	CATEQTSGANVLTF	TGTGCCACCGAACAGACCTCTGGGGCCAACGTCCTGACTTTC
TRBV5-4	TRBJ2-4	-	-	CASSLDSENIQYF	TGTGCCAGCAGCTTGGACAGTGAAAACATTCAGTACTTC
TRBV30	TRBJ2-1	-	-	CAWGSGYEQFF	TGTGCCTGGGGTAGCGGATATGAGCAGTTCTTC
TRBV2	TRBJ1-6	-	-	CASRRSQGNSPLHF	TGTGCCAGCAGGAGGAGTCAGGGGAATTCACCCCTCCACTTT
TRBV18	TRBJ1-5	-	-	CASSPTVKGQPQHF	TGTGCCAGCTCACCGACAGTTAAGGGTCAGCCCCAGCATTTT
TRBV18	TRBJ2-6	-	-	CASSEGGAPLSGANVLTF	TGTGCCAGCTCAGAAGGAGGGGCCCCCCTCTCTGGGGCCAACGTCCTGACTTTC
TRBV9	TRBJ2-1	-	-	CASSVQGGRSYNEQFF	TGTGCCAGCAGCGTACAGGGGGGTCGGTCCTACAATGAGCAGTTCTTC
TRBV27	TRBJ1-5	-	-	CASSFQGRSNQPQHF	TGTGCCAGCAGTTTCCAAGGCCGGAGTAATCAGCCCCAGCATTTT
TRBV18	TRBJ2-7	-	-	CASSPRTVDYEQYF	TGTGCCAGCTCACCACGGACAGTAGACTACGAGCAGTACTTC